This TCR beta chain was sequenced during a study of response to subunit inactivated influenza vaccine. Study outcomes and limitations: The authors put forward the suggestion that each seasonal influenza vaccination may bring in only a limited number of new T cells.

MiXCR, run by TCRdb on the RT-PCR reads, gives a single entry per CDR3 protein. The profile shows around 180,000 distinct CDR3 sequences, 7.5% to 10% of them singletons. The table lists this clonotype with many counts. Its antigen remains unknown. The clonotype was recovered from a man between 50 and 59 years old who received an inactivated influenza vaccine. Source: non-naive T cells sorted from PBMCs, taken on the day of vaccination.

CDR3 sequence (DNA): TGCAGCGTTGTGCAGGCAAGCACAGATACGCAGTATTTT. It codes for CSVVQASTDTQYF. This chain connects TRBV29-1 to TRBJ2-3; D gene uncertain. V lost 4 bases, J lost 0 bases, and 8 bases lay in between. This CDR3 has 13 amino acids. Germline assignment: CDR1 SQVTM and CDR2 ANQGSEA.